A selection of T cell receptor beta chains follows, all from one sample in a study of blood T cell repertoires in COVID-19. Assay: immunoSEQ multiplex PCR; the TCRdb copy retains only in-frame clones and omits some. Of tens of thousands of clones in the sample, around 90% were seen once. Material for sequencing was peripheral blood. The source is a man aged 60 to 69 with COVID-19, enrolled during active disease. Both conserved end residues are part of each CDR3. A D gene is named only where the DNA matches it firmly. Not all rows give a size; the values are once, few, many and, for expanded clones, a class.

D	V	size	J	DNA	CDR3
NA	TRBV9	NA	TRBJ1-1	TGTGCCAGCAGCGGGCCGGACGGTAACTATGGGAGAAACACTGAAGCTTTCTTT	CASSGPDGNYGRNTEAFF
NA	TRBV29-1	NA	TRBJ2-1	TGCAGCGTTGAGGGCGGGATAAGGAGCAATGAGCAGTTCTTC	CSVEGGIRSNEQFF
TRBD1	TRBV6-5	once	TRBJ1-5	TGTGCCAGCACAGGGACAGGGGATTATCAGCCCCAGCATTTT	CASTGTGDYQPQHF
NA	TRBV10-3	NA	TRBJ1-5	TGTGCCATCAGTGAGTCGAGTAAGTCACCTAGCAATCAGCCCCAGCATTTT	CAISESSKSPSNQPQHF
TRBD1	TRBV7-9	once	TRBJ1-2	TGTGCCAGCAGCTTCTGGGGACAGAAATTCTTTAACTATGGCTACACCTTC	CASSFWGQKFFNYGYTF
TRBD1	TRBV5-8	NA	TRBJ1-1	TGTGCCAGCAGCCCTTCCGTTGACAGGGTGAACACTGAAGCTTTCTTT	CASSPSVDRVNTEAFF
NA	TRBV7-9	NA	TRBJ2-1	TGTGCCAGCAGCTTTGGGGCGAGCTCCTACAATGAGCAGTTCTTC	CASSFGASSYNEQFF
NA	TRBV4-1	NA	TRBJ1-2	TGCGCCAGCAGCCAAGAACAGGCGAGCCCTGGCTACACCTTC	CASSQEQASPGYTF
TRBD2	TRBV28	NA	TRBJ2-1	TGTGCCAGCAGTTCGCTCGCGGGAGGGAGGAGTGAGCAGTTCTTC	CASSSLAGGRSEQFF
NA	TRBV3-1/TRBV3-2	NA	TRBJ2-5	TGTGCCAGCAGCCAATCACGGACAGCTAGGGGGGAGACCCAGTACTTC	CASSQSRTARGETQYF
NA	TRBV18	NA	TRBJ1-1	TGTGCCAGCTCACGGCGGGGGGAAGGCTCGAACACTGAAGCTTTCTTT	CASSRRGEGSNTEAFF
NA	TRBV11-3	NA	TRBJ1-1	TGTGCCAGCAGCTTAGTAAGGACCCAGGGGGAAGCTTTCTTT	CASSLVRTQGEAFF
NA	TRBV7-2	NA	TRBJ1-1	TGTGCCAGCAGCTTAGGAGGCGGGACGTACATGAACACTGAAGCTTTCTTT	CASSLGGGTYMNTEAFF
NA	TRBV29-1	NA	TRBJ1-3	TGCAGCGTTGCAACGGGGAGCGGTGGAAACACCATATATTTT	CSVATGSGGNTIYF
TRBD2	TRBV7-9	NA	TRBJ2-5	TGTGCCAGCAGCTTAGGAGTAGCGGGAGAGACCCAGTACTTC	CASSLGVAGETQYF
TRBD1	TRBV6-6	NA	TRBJ2-5	TGTGCCAGCAGGCCAGGGGGAGAGACCCAGTACTTC	CASRPGGETQYF
TRBD2	TRBV7-2	NA	TRBJ2-5	TGTGCCAGCAGTTCCCAGCGGGAGGGCGGGGAGACCCAGTACTTC	CASSSQREGGETQYF
NA	TRBV7-9	few	TRBJ1-1	TGTGCCAGCAGCTTAGTGGCATCGGGGGAAACTGAAGCTTTCTTT	CASSLVASGETEAFF
TRBD1	TRBV5-8	NA	TRBJ2-1	TGTGCCAGCACCCTTTTACCGAGGACAGGGCACAATGAGCAGTTCTTC	CASTLLPRTGHNEQFF
NA	TRBV15	NA	TRBJ2-7	TGTGCCACCAGCGGATTTACTAGCAACTCCTACGAGCAGTACTTC	CATSGFTSNSYEQYF
NA	TRBV18	NA	TRBJ2-7	TGTGCCAGCTCACCACTGAGAGGGAGCGCCTACGAGCAGTACTTC	CASSPLRGSAYEQYF
NA	TRBV15	NA	TRBJ1-6	TGTGCCACCAGCAGAGATGCGTATAATTCACCCCTCCACTTT	CATSRDAYNSPLHF
TRBD2	TRBV9	few	TRBJ2-1	TGTGCCAGCAGCGCGAGCGGGAACAACAATGAGCAGTTCTTC	CASSASGNNNEQFF
TRBD1	TRBV25-1	NA	TRBJ1-5	TGTGCCAGCAGGTTGGACAGGGCTATCCATAGCAATCAGCCCCAGCATTTT	CASRLDRAIHSNQPQHF
TRBD1	TRBV5-4	NA	TRBJ1-1	TGTGCCAGCAGCCTTCGGACAGGGAGAGGCCCTGAAGCTTTCTTT	CASSLRTGRGPEAFF
TRBD1	TRBV2	few	TRBJ1-5	TGTGCCAGCAGCGCTCAGGGGGCTTGGGGCAATCAGCCCCAGCATTTT	CASSAQGAWGNQPQHF
NA	TRBV7-8	once	TRBJ1-1	TGTGCCAGCAGCTTAGCGTTGGGGGGAAAAGCTTTCTTT	CASSLALGGKAFF
TRBD2	TRBV27	NA	TRBJ2-1	TGTGCCAGCAGTCCCGCTAGCGGGAGCAGCTATGAGCAGTTCTTC	CASSPASGSSYEQFF
TRBD2	TRBV3-1/TRBV3-2	NA	TRBJ2-7	TGTGCCAGCAGCCTCGGACTAGCGGCAAAGATTAGCGAGCAGTACTTC	CASSLGLAAKISEQYF
NA	TRBV7-9	NA	TRBJ2-3	TGTGCCAGCACGAGCGTCACAGATACGCAGTATTTT	CASTSVTDTQYF
TRBD2	TRBV28	NA	TRBJ2-4	TGTGCCAGCAGGGGGGGACTAGCGGGAGTAAAAAACATTCAGTACTTC	CASRGGLAGVKNIQYF
NA	TRBV11-2	NA	TRBJ1-4	TGTGCCAGCAGCTTAGGCAGGGTAGTGTTTAATGAAAAACTGTTTTTT	CASSLGRVVFNEKLFF
TRBD2	TRBV5-1	NA	TRBJ2-5	TGCGCCAGCAGGCCCCTACTAGCGGCGCAAGAGACCCAGTACTTC	CASRPLLAAQETQYF
NA	TRBV6-5	NA	TRBJ1-3	TGTGCCAGCAGTTACGGCAGGGCAATTGGAAACACCATATATTTT	CASSYGRAIGNTIYF
TRBD2	TRBV6-5	NA	TRBJ2-3	TGTGCCAGCAGGACTAGCTCTGATACGCAGTATTTT	CASRTSSDTQYF
NA	TRBV2	NA	TRBJ1-2	TGTGCCAGCAGTGAAGGAAGGACTTATAACTATGGCTACACCTTC	CASSEGRTYNYGYTF
NA	TRBV12-3/TRBV12-4	NA	TRBJ1-1	TGTGCCAGCAGTTTAGCGTCACACCTTGAAGCTTTCTTT	CASSLASHLEAFF
NA	TRBV5-4	few	TRBJ2-7	TGTGCCAGCAGCTTGAGCGCTAGCAGCTCCTACGAGCAGTACTTC	CASSLSASSSYEQYF
NA	TRBV19	NA	TRBJ1-1	TGTGCCAGTAGTCCGGGACACCAGAACACTGAAGCTTTCTTT	CASSPGHQNTEAFF
TRBD1	TRBV6-6	once	TRBJ2-7	TGTGCCAGCAGTTACGCCCCACAGGGGAGTGAGCAGTACTTC	CASSYAPQGSEQYF
TRBD1	TRBV27	NA	TRBJ1-2	TGTGCCAGCAGTTGGACAGGGGGATCGTCTGGCTACACCTTC	CASSWTGGSSGYTF
NA	TRBV10-3	few	TRBJ2-7	TGTGCCATCAGTGCGACAGTTAGTTTTACCTACGAGCAGTACTTC	CAISATVSFTYEQYF
TRBD1	TRBV19	NA	TRBJ2-3	TGTGCCAGTAAAGGACAGGGGGGCCCAGATACGCAGTATTTT	CASKGQGGPDTQYF
NA	TRBV18	NA	TRBJ1-1	TGTGCCAGCTCACCACCGGGGGGTCCCACTGAAGCTTTCTTT	CASSPPGGPTEAFF
NA	TRBV7-9	NA	TRBJ1-4	TGTGCCAGCAGCTTAGCCGGGAGAAGAGAAAAACTGTTTTTT	CASSLAGRREKLFF
TRBD2	TRBV6-5	NA	TRBJ2-1	TGTGCCAGCCCTAGTGGGAGGGCGGAGGAGCAGTTCTTC	CASPSGRAEEQFF
NA	TRBV18	NA	TRBJ2-5	TGTGCCAGCTCACCCCCCGCCACAGGGTTAGAGACCCAGTACTTC	CASSPPATGLETQYF
NA	TRBV6-2/TRBV6-3	NA	TRBJ2-1	TGTGCCAGCAGTTTAAGAGTAAATGAGCAGTTCTTC	CASSLRVNEQFF
NA	TRBV27	NA	TRBJ2-4	TGTGCCAGCAGTTCCCCCTCCGACAGAAAAAACATTCAGTACTTC	CASSSPSDRKNIQYF
TRBD2	TRBV7-2	once	TRBJ2-1	TGTGCCAGCAGCTCTAGCGGGAGGCGGAATGAGCAGTTCTTC	CASSSSGRRNEQFF
TRBD2	TRBV12-5	NA	TRBJ2-7	TGTGCTAGTGGTTTAGCGGGATGGACCTACGAGCAGTACTTC	CASGLAGWTYEQYF
TRBD2	TRBV6-5	NA	TRBJ2-7	TGTGCCAGCAACCTAGCGGGAGCCTACGAGCAGTACTTC	CASNLAGAYEQYF
TRBD1	TRBV18	NA	TRBJ1-6	TGTGCCAGCTCAACAGGGACAGGCAGGGGGGATTCACCCCTCCACTTT	CASSTGTGRGDSPLHF
TRBD1	TRBV18	NA	TRBJ2-2	TGTGCCAGCTCACCTAATTACAGGGGCACCGGGGAGCTGTTTTTT	CASSPNYRGTGELFF
TRBD1	TRBV5-1	NA	TRBJ2-6	TGCGCCAGCAGCCCAGGGGGCGGTGGGGCCAACGTCCTGACTTTC	CASSPGGGGANVLTF
TRBD1	TRBV5-4	NA	TRBJ1-1	TGTGCCAGCAGCTTGGGGAGAAACAGGGGGCGCGGGGCCACTGAAGCTTTCTTT	CASSLGRNRGRGATEAFF
TRBD2	TRBV24-1	NA	TRBJ2-3	TGTGCCACCAGTGATACCCCGGGGGAGGGCCGGGATACGCAGTATTTT	CATSDTPGEGRDTQYF